This TCR beta chain derives from a study of shared clonotypes between healthy human individuals. About the research overall: CD4 naive and CD4 memory each took three plates per donor, while CD8 naive took two and CD8 memory one.

The CD4+ fraction was divided into a CD45RA+ naive subset and a CD45RA-negative memory subset. TCRdb's table, derived via immunoSEQ multiplex PCR, lists solely in-frame clones and lacks some. The sample gives a few hundred thousand clones, more than 95% of which show up once; roughly 0.05% is in the top ten. Sequencing was done on a sample of naive CD4+ T cells sorted from blood. Subset here: CD45RA+ positively selected. The sequence was collected from a woman aged 30 to 39 in good health.

This CDR3 is CASSLTGISSYEQYF. As DNA, the CDR3 is TGTGCCAGCAGCTTAACAGGGATCAGCTCCTACGAGCAGTACTTC. The V and J genes are TRBV11-1 and TRBJ2-7, with D possibly TRBD1 on 6 matching bases. CDR3 size: 15 residues. Trimming took 2 bases from V and 0 from J, leaving 11 bases between them. Germline V lookup: CDR1 SGHAT, CDR2 FQDESV (reference sequence).